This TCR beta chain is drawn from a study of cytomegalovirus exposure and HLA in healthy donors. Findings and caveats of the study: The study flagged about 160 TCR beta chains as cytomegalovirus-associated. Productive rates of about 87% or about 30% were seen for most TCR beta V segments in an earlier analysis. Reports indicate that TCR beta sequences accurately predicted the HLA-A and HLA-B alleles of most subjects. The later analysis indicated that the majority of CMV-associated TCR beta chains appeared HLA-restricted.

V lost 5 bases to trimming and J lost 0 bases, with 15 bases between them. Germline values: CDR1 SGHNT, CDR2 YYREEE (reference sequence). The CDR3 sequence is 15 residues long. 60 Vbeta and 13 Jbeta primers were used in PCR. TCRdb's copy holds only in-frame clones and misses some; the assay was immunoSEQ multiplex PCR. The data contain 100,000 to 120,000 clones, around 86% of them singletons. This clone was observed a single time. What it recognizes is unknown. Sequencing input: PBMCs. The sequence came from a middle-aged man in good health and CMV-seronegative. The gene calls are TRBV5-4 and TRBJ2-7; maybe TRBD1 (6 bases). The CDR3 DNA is TGTGCCAGCAGAAGAGACAGGCTAAGCTCCTACGAGCAGTACTTC. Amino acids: CASRRDRLSSYEQYF.